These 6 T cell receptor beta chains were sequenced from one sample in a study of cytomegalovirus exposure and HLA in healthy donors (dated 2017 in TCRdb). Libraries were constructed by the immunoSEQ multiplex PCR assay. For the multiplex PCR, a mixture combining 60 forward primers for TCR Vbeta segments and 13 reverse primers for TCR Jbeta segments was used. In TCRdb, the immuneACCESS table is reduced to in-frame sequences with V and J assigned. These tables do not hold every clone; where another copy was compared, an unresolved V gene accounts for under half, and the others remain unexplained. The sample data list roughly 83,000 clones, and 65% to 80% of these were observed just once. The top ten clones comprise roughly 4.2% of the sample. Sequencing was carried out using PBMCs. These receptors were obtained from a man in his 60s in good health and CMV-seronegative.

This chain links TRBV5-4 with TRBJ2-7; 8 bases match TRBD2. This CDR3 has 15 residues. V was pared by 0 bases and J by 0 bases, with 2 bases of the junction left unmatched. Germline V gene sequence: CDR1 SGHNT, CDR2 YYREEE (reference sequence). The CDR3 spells CASSLGRGASYEQYF. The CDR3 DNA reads TGTGCCAGCAGCTTGGGGCGGGGGGCCTCCTACGAGCAGTACTTC.

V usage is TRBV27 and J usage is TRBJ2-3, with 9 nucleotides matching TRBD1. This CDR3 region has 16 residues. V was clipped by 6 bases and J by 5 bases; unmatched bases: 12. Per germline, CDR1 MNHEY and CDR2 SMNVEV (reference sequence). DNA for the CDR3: TGTGCCAGCAGATTCGCCGGGACAGGGATGGGAGATACGCAGTATTTT. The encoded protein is CASRFAGTGMGDTQYF.

Here the CDR3 DNA reads TGCGCCAGCAGCCCCTCTAGCGGGGCAAATGAGCAGTTCTTC. Encoded protein: CASSPSSGANEQFF. The rearrangement uses TRBV5-1 and TRBJ2-1, with 9 bases fitting TRBD2. Germline loops: CDR1 SGHRS, CDR2 YFSETQ. The V gene end was trimmed by 4 bases and the J gene end by 7 bases; junction bases not matched to a gene: 6. The length of the CDR3 is 14 residues.

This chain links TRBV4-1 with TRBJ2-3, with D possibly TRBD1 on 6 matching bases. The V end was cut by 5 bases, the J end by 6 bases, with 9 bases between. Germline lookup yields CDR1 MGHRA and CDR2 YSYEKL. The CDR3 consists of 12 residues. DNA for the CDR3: TGCGCCAGCAGCAAAACAGGGGATACGCAGTATTTT. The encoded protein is CASSKTGDTQYF.

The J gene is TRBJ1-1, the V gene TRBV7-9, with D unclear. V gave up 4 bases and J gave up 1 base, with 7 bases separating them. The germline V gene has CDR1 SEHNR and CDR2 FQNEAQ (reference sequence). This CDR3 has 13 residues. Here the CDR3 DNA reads TGTGCCAGCAGCTCCGGGTCGAACACTGAAGCTTTCTTT. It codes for CASSSGSNTEAFF. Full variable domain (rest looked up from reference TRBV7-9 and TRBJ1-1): DTGVSQNPRHKITKRGQNVTFRCDPISEHNRLYWYRQTLGQGPEFLTYFQNEAQLEKSRLLSDRFSAERPKGSFSTLEIQRTEQGDSAMYLCASSSGSNTEAFFGQGTRLTVV.

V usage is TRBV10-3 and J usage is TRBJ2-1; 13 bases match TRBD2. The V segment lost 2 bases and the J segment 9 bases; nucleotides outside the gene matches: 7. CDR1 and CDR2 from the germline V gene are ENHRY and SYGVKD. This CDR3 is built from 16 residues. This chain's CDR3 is CAISEPGGLAGSEQFF. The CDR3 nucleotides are TGTGCCATCAGTGAGCCCGGGGGACTAGCGGGGAGTGAGCAGTTCTTC.